The next 20 T cell receptor beta chains were all read from a single sample in a study of T cells expressing NK-cell markers. TCRdb re-called the 5' RACE reads; one entry per CDR3 protein, DNA not given. This repertoire comprises about 180,000 distinct CDR3 sequences; its ten largest clones make up 20%. Sequenced sample: blood T cells: a sorted CD56 or NKG2C T cell subset, CD4+ or CD8+ T cells, or bulk PBMC T cells (not recorded which). The receptor set was obtained from a man between 18 and 69 years old in good health.

The chain's CDR3 is CASSLLAGDVDTQYF. J is TRBJ2-3 and V is TRBV5-1; the TRBD2 assignment by TCRdb is unverifiable without DNA. The germline CDR1 and CDR2 sequences are SGHRS and YFSETQ. This CDR3 region has 15 residues.

The chain has TRBV9 and TRBJ1-4; the D gene TCRdb calls, TRBD1, cannot be checked with no DNA. Germline CDR1 reads SGDLS; CDR2 reads YYNGEE. The CDR3 totals 16 residues. The chain's CDR3 is CASSANREATNEKLFF. The complete variable domain, with remaining parts taken from reference TRBV9 and TRBJ1-4, reads DSGVTQTPKHLITATGQRVTLRCSPRSGDLSVYWYQQSLDQGLQFLIQYYNGEERAKGNILERFSAQQFPDLHSELNLSSLELGDSALYFCASSANREATNEKLFFGSGTQLSVL.

The chain has TRBV6-6 and TRBJ1-1; checking the TCRdb D call of TRBD1 is not possible without DNA. This CDR3 has 12 amino acids. Germline V gene lookup returns CDR1 MNHNY and CDR2 SVGAGI (reference sequence). The CDR3 is CAITGLNTEAFF.

The chain links TRBV6-4 to TRBJ2-3; TCRdb reports TRBD2, a call that lacks DNA to check it against. The CDR3 contains 17 residues. Germline V lookup: CDR1 MRHNA, CDR2 SNTAGT. CDR3 residues: CASSDSTSGGAVDTQYF.

The gene calls are TRBV6-1 and TRBJ2-5; TCRdb's D call, TRBD2, is unchecked because there is no DNA. There are 13 residues in the CDR3. From germline, CDR1 is MNHNS and CDR2 SASEGT. The CDR3 loop reads CASRPGLQETQYF.

The rearrangement links TRBV6-1 to TRBJ2-7; lacking DNA, the TRBD1 call made by TCRdb goes unchecked. The germline V gene has CDR1 MNHNS and CDR2 SASEGT. This CDR3 spans 15 amino acids. CDR3 region: CASSETGQGYTEQYF.

The chain couples TRBV27 to TRBJ2-7; lacking DNA, the TRBD1 call made by TCRdb goes unchecked. Germline V gives CDR1 MNHEY, CDR2 SMNVEV (reference sequence). The CDR3 loop spans 14 amino acids. The CDR3 region is CASSQGQGRYEQYF.

The rearrangement links TRBV19 to TRBJ1-1; TCRdb's D gene call, TRBD1, goes unchecked for lack of DNA. Germline CDR1 and CDR2: LNHDA and SQIVND (reference sequence). The CDR3 has 14 amino acids. CDR3 protein: CASSIGRGNTEAFF.

The V and J genes are TRBV4-1 and TRBJ1-1; without DNA, the TCRdb call of TRBD1 cannot be checked. Per germline, CDR1 MGHRA and CDR2 YSYEKL. This CDR3 comprises 17 residues. CDR3 in amino acids: CASSQVPGQGLNTEAFF.

The chain links TRBV10-3 to TRBJ2-5; TCRdb proposes TRBD1, but this gene call is untestable without DNA. The CDR3 runs 18 residues. Germline values: CDR1 ENHRY, CDR2 SYGVKD. The CDR3 loop is CAISWLRSRQASVETQYF.

V and J are TRBV20-1 and TRBJ2-3; there is no DNA to check the TCRdb D call of TRBD1. CDR1 is DFQATT, CDR2 SNEGSKA, per germline (reference sequence). The CDR3 covers 14 residues. CDR3 loop: CSAHRQGRGDTQYF.

This sequence joins TRBV9 and TRBJ1-2; the D call of TRBD1 rests on TCRdb alone, since no DNA is present to check it. Germline V CDR1 and CDR2: SGDLS, YYNGEE. The CDR3 extends over 15 amino acids. The CDR3 protein is CASSVVEGAGYGYTF.

The V and J genes are TRBV11-2 and TRBJ1-1; TCRdb's D gene call, TRBD1, goes unchecked for lack of DNA. This CDR3 region has 16 residues. From germline, CDR1 is SGHAT and CDR2 FQNNGV. The CDR3 reads CASSLDSRGLNTEAFF.

The chain recombines TRBV27 with TRBJ1-6; TCRdb lists TRBD1, though no DNA is available to test this call. The CDR3 extends over 14 amino acids. Germline assignment: CDR1 MNHEY and CDR2 SMNVEV (reference sequence). CDR3 amino acids: CASSLGGGGSPLHF.

The rearrangement uses TRBV19 and TRBJ1-1. This CDR3 comprises 14 residues. Germline CDR1 reads LNHDA; CDR2 reads SQIVND (reference sequence). Here the CDR3 reads CASRAWGVNTEAFF. Variable domain in full (rest from reference TRBV19 and TRBJ1-1): DGGITQSPKYLFRKEGQNVTLSCEQNLNHDAMYWYRQDPGQGLRLIYYSQIVNDFQKGDIAEGYSVSREKKESFPLTVTSAQKNPTAFYLCASRAWGVNTEAFFGQGTRLTVV.

J is TRBJ2-7 and V is TRBV28; TCRdb lists TRBD2, though no DNA is available to test this call. CDR1 and CDR2 from the germline V gene are MDHEN and SYDVKM. The CDR3 loop spans 16 amino acids. The chain's CDR3 is CASSLPYSGGRYEQYF. Based on the CDR3 plus reference TRBV28 and TRBJ2-7, the full variable domain is DVKVTQSSRYLVKRTGEKVFLECVQDMDHENMFWYRQDPGLGLRLIYFSYDVKMKEKGDIPEGYSVSREKKERFSLILESASTNQTSMYLCASSLPYSGGRYEQYFGPGTRLTVT.

V usage is TRBV24-1 and J usage is TRBJ2-5; no DNA is available, so the TRBD1 call from TCRdb remains unchecked. The CDR3 runs 13 residues. Germline CDR1 KGHDR, CDR2 SFDVKD. The chain's CDR3 is CATSDGGRASQYF.

This chain connects TRBV19 to TRBJ2-1; absent DNA, TCRdb's TRBD1 call cannot be checked. CDR3 length equals 15 residues. Per germline, CDR1 LNHDA and CDR2 SQIVND (reference sequence). CDR3 in amino acids: CASSMSPGGWNEQFF.

The chain carries TRBV6-4 and TRBJ2-1; TCRdb's D gene call, TRBD2, goes unchecked for lack of DNA. From germline, CDR1 is MRHNA and CDR2 SNTAGT. The CDR3 consists of 15 residues. The CDR3 region is CASSVAGGAGNEQFF.

The J gene is TRBJ2-1, the V gene TRBV27. In germline, CDR1 is MNHEY, CDR2 SMNVEV (reference sequence). The CDR3 totals 11 residues. This CDR3 is CASSLNNEQFF.